The clone carrying this T cell receptor (beta chain) was seen a few times. Its antigen is currently unknown. This sample's TCRbeta library carried unique molecular identifier barcodes. TCRdb called the PCR reads again in MiXCR, with one record for every CDR3 protein. Altogether roughly 500,000 distinct CDR3 sequences are present, about 11% being singletons, with the ten largest covering 2%. The source of the sample is a study of T-cell reconstitution after alpha-beta-depleted transplantation in children. Study-wide results and caveats: Reportedly, only several hundred clones from non-depleted graft cells drove alpha-beta T-cell counts at about two months.

Germline values: CDR1 MGHRA, CDR2 YSYEKL. V was clipped by 1 base and J by 0 bases, with 10 bases between them. The CDR3 has 15 amino acids. The material was PBMCs, obtained before TCRalphabeta/CD19-depleted stem cell transplant. The chain has TRBV4-1 and TRBJ2-7; tentative D call: TRBD2 (6 bases). This TCR was sampled from a child aged 2-15 years with inherited bone marrow failure, due to receive a stem cell transplant. This CDR3 reads CASSQVGRSSYEQYF. For the CDR3, the DNA is TGCGCCAGCAGCCAAGTTGGGAGGAGCTCCTACGAGCAGTACTTC.